The 10 T cell receptor beta chains reported below all come from one sample, sequenced in a study of cytomegalovirus exposure and HLA in healthy donors. With 60 Vbeta and 13 Jbeta primers, the PCR was carried out. Repertoires were generated with immunoSEQ multiplex PCR, while TCRdb's copy carries only in-frame clones and drops some. The sample carries about 160,000 clones, roughly 82% recorded once. The material sequenced was PBMCs. The receptors were sampled from a woman in her forties or fifties in good health and CMV-seropositive.

V and J are TRBV14 and TRBJ2-1; a weak D match, TRBD1 (6 bases). Germline V gene lookup returns CDR1 SGHDN and CDR2 FVKESK. Trimming removed 4 bases at V and 4 bases at J, with 11 bases between. The CDR3 is 14 residues long. CDR3 sequence reads: CASSPRTVYNEQFF. The DNA for the CDR3 is TGTGCCAGCAGCCCAAGGACAGTATACAATGAGCAGTTCTTC.

This sequence joins TRBV11-2 and TRBJ2-1; no definite D call. Germline V CDR1 and CDR2: SGHAT, FQNNGV. Trimming shortened V by 4 bases and J by 5 bases, and 3 bases separated the two germline ends. The CDR3 is 11 amino acids. In nucleotides, the CDR3 is TGTGCCAGCAGCTCAAACAATGAGCAGTTCTTC. Encoded protein: CASSSNNEQFF.

The chain employs TRBV6-1 and TRBJ1-2; perhaps TRBD1 as D (6 bases). Germline V gene sequence: CDR1 MNHNS, CDR2 SASEGT. The CDR3 is 13 residues long. V was trimmed by 4 bases and J by 4 bases, leaving 10 bases between them. The CDR3 protein is CASSAGQFYGYTF. For the CDR3, the DNA is TGTGCCAGCAGTGCCGGACAGTTCTATGGCTACACCTTC.

The chain combines TRBV27 with TRBJ2-5, with D maybe TRBD2 (5 bases). Per the germline V gene, CDR1 is MNHEY and CDR2 is SMNVEV (reference sequence). V was clipped by 4 bases and J by 8 bases, with 17 bases between them. The CDR3 is made up of 14 amino acids. CDR3 bases: TGTGCCAGCAGTTCTTTGGACTCCCGAGATACCCAGTACTTC. Its protein is CASSSLDSRDTQYF.

The count of this clone is one. The chain has TRBV6-5 and TRBJ2-5, with 11 bases identical to TRBD2. The DNA end favors TRBJ2-7, so the J call may be wrong. The CDR3 contains 14 residues. Germline V gene sequence: CDR1 MNHEY, CDR2 SVGAGI. CDR3 amino acids: CASGSLAGGNEQYF. In DNA form, the CDR3 reads TGTGCCAGCGGGTCCTTAGCGGGGGGGAACGAGCAGTACTTC.

The V and J genes are TRBV4-1 and TRBJ1-1, with unresolved D. Germline assignment: CDR1 MGHRA and CDR2 YSYEKL. V shed 9 bases and J shed 2 bases, with 13 bases lying between them. The CDR3 runs 13 residues. This CDR3 is CASGFLQNTEAFF. CDR3 DNA: TGCGCCAGTGGCTTTCTTCAAAACACTGAAGCTTTCTTT.

The chain combines TRBV5-1 with TRBJ2-1; 7 bases map to TRBD1. CDR3 length equals 14 residues. Germline assignment: CDR1 SGHRS and CDR2 YFSETQ. After removal of 2 bases from V and 9 bases from J, the junction contained 8 bases not matched to a gene. Here the CDR3 DNA reads TGCGCCAGCAGCTTTGACGAAGGGGGCGCTGAGCAGTTCTTC. Its translation is CASSFDEGGAEQFF.

The V and J genes are TRBV2 and TRBJ1-5; D may be TRBD1 (6 bases). Per the germline V gene, CDR1 is SNHLY and CDR2 is FYNNEI. The CDR3 sequence is 13 residues long. V dropped 5 bases and J dropped 4 bases, with 9 bases sitting between them. CDR3: CASSPDRNQPQHF. DNA of the CDR3: TGTGCCAGCAGTCCAGACAGGAATCAGCCCCAGCATTTT.

The genes are TRBV15 and TRBJ1-2; D is possibly TRBD1 (5 bases). Germline CDR1 reads LNHNV; CDR2 reads YYDKDF (reference sequence). Trimming stripped 5 bases from V and 0 bases from J, with 13 bases between. The CDR3 runs 15 residues. The CDR3 protein is CATSATGLANYGYTF. The CDR3 nucleotides are TGTGCCACCAGCGCCACAGGCCTAGCTAACTATGGCTACACCTTC.

This chain uses TRBV29-1 with TRBJ1-2, with TRBD1 identical over 9 bases. Germline V gene lookup returns CDR1 SQVTM and CDR2 ANQGSEA. With V trimmed by 7 bases and J by 8 bases, 8 bases remained unmatched. The CDR3 sequence is 12 residues long. CDR3 DNA sequence: TGCAGCGGATGGACAGGGGCCTGGGGCTACACCTTC. Translating it yields CSGWTGAWGYTF.